The clone carrying this T cell receptor beta chain was seen just once. TCRdb's table, derived via immunoSEQ multiplex PCR, lists solely in-frame clones and lacks some. The data contain some 170,000 clones, more than 75% of them singletons. The sample belongs to a study of blood T cell repertoires in COVID-19. Turning to the study itself: Sources were T cells, B-cell-depleted T cells, or PBMCs; the material itself was cDNA or gDNA.

Participants were aged roughly 18 to 90 years, lived in under 30 US areas, and enrolled virtually. Allocation to cohorts depended on clinical history reported by the participants. Cohort 3 recovered donors had two negative PCRs, clearance, or symptom resolution. After removal of 10 bases from V and 1 base from J, the junction contained 3 bases not matched to a gene. The CDR3 sequence is 12 residues long. Germline loops: CDR1 MDHEN, CDR2 SYDVKM. The TCR sequence derives from a woman in her forties or fifties who had recovered from COVID-19. Specimen: PBMCs or T cells enriched from blood (not recorded which). The chain links TRBV28 to TRBJ1-1; 7 nucleotides align to TRBD1. The CDR3 sequence is CAIRTGNTEAFF. DNA for the CDR3: TGTGCCATTCGGACAGGGAACACTGAAGCTTTCTTT. Full variable domain (rest looked up from reference TRBV28 and TRBJ1-1): DVKVTQSSRYLVKRTGEKVFLECVQDMDHENMFWYRQDPGLGLRLIYFSYDVKMKEKGDIPEGYSVSREKKERFSLILESASTNQTSMYLCAIRTGNTEAFFGQGTRLTVV.